This record covers a single T cell receptor (beta chain). The antigen remains unidentified. A sample-barcoded 5' primer and a J-beta primer mix were used in a second PCR of roughly 7 to 11 cycles. Via MiXCR, TCRdb re-called the 5' RACE reads, giving one row per CDR3 protein. The table records hundreds of thousands of distinct CDR3 sequences, roughly 41% of them present only once. This specimen belongs to a study of blood T cells in healthy people across ages. Broader study findings: Investigators treated diversity estimates from one million T cells as underestimates.

V was clipped by 3 bases and J by 6 bases, with 21 bases between them. This CDR3 comprises 16 residues. CDR1 and CDR2 (germline): ENHRY, SYGVKD. This TCR came from a woman aged 55-69 years in good health. This sequence joins TRBV10-3 and TRBJ2-7; D gene unclear. Sequenced sample: blood. CDR3 nucleotide sequence: TGTGCCATCAGTGATGTTTGGAAGAAAAGGGTCGGCGAGCAGTACTTC. Its translation: CAISDVWKKRVGEQYF.